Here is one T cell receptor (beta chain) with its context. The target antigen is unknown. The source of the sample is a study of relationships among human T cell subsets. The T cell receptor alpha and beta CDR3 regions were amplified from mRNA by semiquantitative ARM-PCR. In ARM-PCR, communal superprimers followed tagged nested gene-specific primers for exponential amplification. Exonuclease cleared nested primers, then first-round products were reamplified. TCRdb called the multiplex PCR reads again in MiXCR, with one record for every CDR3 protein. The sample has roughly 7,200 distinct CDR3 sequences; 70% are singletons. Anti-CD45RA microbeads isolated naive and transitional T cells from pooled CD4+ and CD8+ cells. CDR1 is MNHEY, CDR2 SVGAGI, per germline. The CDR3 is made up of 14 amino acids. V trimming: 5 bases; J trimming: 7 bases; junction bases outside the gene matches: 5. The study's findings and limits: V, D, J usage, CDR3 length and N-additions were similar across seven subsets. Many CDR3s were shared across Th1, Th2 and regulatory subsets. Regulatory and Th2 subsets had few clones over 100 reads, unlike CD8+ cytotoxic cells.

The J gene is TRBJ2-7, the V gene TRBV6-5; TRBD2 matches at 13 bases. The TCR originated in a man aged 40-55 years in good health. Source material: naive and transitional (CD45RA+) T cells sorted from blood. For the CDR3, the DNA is TGTGCCAGCAGTGGATCGACTAGCGGGAGGGAGCAGTACTTC. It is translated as CASSGSTSGREQYF.